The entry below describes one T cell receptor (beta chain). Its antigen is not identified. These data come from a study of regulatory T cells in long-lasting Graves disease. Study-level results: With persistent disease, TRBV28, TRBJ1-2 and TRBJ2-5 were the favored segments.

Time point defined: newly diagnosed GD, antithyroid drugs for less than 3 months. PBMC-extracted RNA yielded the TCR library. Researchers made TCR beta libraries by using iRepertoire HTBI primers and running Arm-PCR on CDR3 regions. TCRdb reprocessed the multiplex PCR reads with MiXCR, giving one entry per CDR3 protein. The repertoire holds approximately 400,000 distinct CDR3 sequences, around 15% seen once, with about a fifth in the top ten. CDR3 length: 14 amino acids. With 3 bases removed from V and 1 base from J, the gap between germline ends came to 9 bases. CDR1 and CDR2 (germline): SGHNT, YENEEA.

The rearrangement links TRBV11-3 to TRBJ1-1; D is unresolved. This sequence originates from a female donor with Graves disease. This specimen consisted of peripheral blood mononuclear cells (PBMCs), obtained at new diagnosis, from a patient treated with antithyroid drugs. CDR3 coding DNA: TGTGCCAGCAGCTTTAAACGGCCGAACACTGAAGCTTTCTTT. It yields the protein CASSFKRPNTEAFF.